Listed below are T cell receptor beta chains from one sample, sequenced in a study of T-cell reconstitution after alpha-beta-depleted transplantation in children. Each CDR3 protein is one row after TCRdb ran MiXCR on the PCR reads. The table records 480,000 or so distinct CDR3 sequences, about 10% of them present only once. The material sequenced was PBMCs, taken before TCRalphabeta/CD19-depleted stem cell transplant. The receptors stem from a child aged 2 to 10 with inherited bone marrow failure, due to receive a stem cell transplant. The CDR3 runs from the conserved cysteine through the conserved F or W. Fields, in order: CDR3 length, clone size, D gene, J gene, V gene, CDR3 DNA, CDR3 protein. D genes are given only for firm matches. Size is omitted from some rows. Given values are once, few, many or a class for expanded clones.

len: 15; abundance: .; d_gene: TRBD1; j_gene: TRBJ2-7; v_gene: TRBV7-2; CDR3nt: TGTGCCAGCAGCTTGTACAGGGGGATCTCCTACGAGCAGTACTTC; CDR3aa: CASSLYRGISYEQYF
len: 15; abundance: many; d_gene: TRBD2; j_gene: TRBJ2-7; v_gene: TRBV12-3/TRBV12-4; CDR3nt: TGTGCCAGCAGCCCCGAGACTAGCGGGAGGGGCGAGCAGTACTTC; CDR3aa: CASSPETSGRGEQYF
len: 13; abundance: many; d_gene: TRBD1; j_gene: TRBJ1-2; v_gene: TRBV3-1; CDR3nt: TGTGCCAGCAGCCCCTGGGACAGAGGAGGCTACACCTTC; CDR3aa: CASSPWDRGGYTF
len: 14; abundance: many; d_gene: .; j_gene: TRBJ1-5; v_gene: TRBV19; CDR3nt: TGTGCCAGTAGTAGACTCCTACCCAATCAGCCCCAGCATTTT; CDR3aa: CASSRLLPNQPQHF
len: 15; abundance: many; d_gene: .; j_gene: TRBJ1-1; v_gene: TRBV4-3; CDR3nt: TGCGCCAGCAGCCAAGACCACCAAGGGGACACTGAAGCTTTCTTT; CDR3aa: CASSQDHQGDTEAFF
len: 14; abundance: many; d_gene: TRBD1; j_gene: TRBJ2-5; v_gene: TRBV27; CDR3nt: TGTGCCAGCAGTTTATCGACAGGGGAAGAGACCCAGTACTTC; CDR3aa: CASSLSTGEETQYF
len: 13; abundance: many; d_gene: .; j_gene: TRBJ1-4; v_gene: TRBV5-1; CDR3nt: TGCGCCAGCAGCTTGTCGGACGGATCAAAACTGTTTTTT; CDR3aa: CASSLSDGSKLFF
len: 12; abundance: many; d_gene: .; j_gene: TRBJ2-1; v_gene: TRBV2; CDR3nt: TGTGCCAGCAGATCGGGACTGAATGAGCAGTTCTTC; CDR3aa: CASRSGLNEQFF
len: 13; abundance: .; d_gene: .; j_gene: TRBJ1-4; v_gene: TRBV20-1; CDR3nt: TGCAGTGCTAGAGACAGAGGATGGGAAAAACTGTTTTTT; CDR3aa: CSARDRGWEKLFF
len: 13; abundance: many; d_gene: .; j_gene: TRBJ2-7; v_gene: TRBV27; CDR3nt: TGTGCCAGCAGTTCCCCCGCCGGCGCCGAGCAGTACTTC; CDR3aa: CASSSPAGAEQYF
len: 16; abundance: few; d_gene: .; j_gene: TRBJ2-3; v_gene: TRBV18; CDR3nt: TGTGCCAGCTCGACACTAGAGGCCTCTAGCACAGATACGCAGTATTTT; CDR3aa: CASSTLEASSTDTQYF
len: 17; abundance: few; d_gene: .; j_gene: TRBJ2-7; v_gene: TRBV6-5; CDR3nt: TGTGCCAGCAGTTATTTACCCACTGGACTACATGCCTACGAGCAGTACTTC; CDR3aa: CASSYLPTGLHAYEQYF
len: 16; abundance: many; d_gene: .; j_gene: TRBJ2-1; v_gene: TRBV5-1; CDR3nt: TGCGCCAGCAGCTTGAGCGGGCAAAGCTCCTACAATGAGCAGTTCTTC; CDR3aa: CASSLSGQSSYNEQFF
len: 15; abundance: many; d_gene: .; j_gene: TRBJ1-5; v_gene: TRBV24-1; CDR3nt: TGTGCCACCAGTGATTCTCTCGCCCTTAATCAGCCCCAGCATTTT; CDR3aa: CATSDSLALNQPQHF
len: 12; abundance: many; d_gene: .; j_gene: TRBJ2-1; v_gene: TRBV29-1; CDR3nt: TGCAGCGTTGTTCCTGGGGGCGATGAGCAGTTCTTC; CDR3aa: CSVVPGGDEQFF
len: 14; abundance: many; d_gene: TRBD1; j_gene: TRBJ1-2; v_gene: TRBV6-1; CDR3nt: TGTGCCAGCAGCCAGACAGGGGTCGATTATGGCTACACCTTC; CDR3aa: CASSQTGVDYGYTF
len: 13; abundance: many; d_gene: .; j_gene: TRBJ2-1; v_gene: TRBV29-1; CDR3nt: TGCAGCGCCCAGGACTCCCCCCAGGAGAAGCAGTTCTTC; CDR3aa: CSAQDSPQEKQFF
len: 16; abundance: many; d_gene: TRBD2; j_gene: TRBJ2-1; v_gene: TRBV24-1; CDR3nt: TGTGCCACCAGTGATTTGGCGGGAGGCTCCTACAATGAGCAGTTCTTC; CDR3aa: CATSDLAGGSYNEQFF
len: 15; abundance: many; d_gene: TRBD2; j_gene: TRBJ2-1; v_gene: TRBV5-1; CDR3nt: TGCGCCAGCAGCTTGTCTAGCGGGGGGAACAATGAGCAGTTCTTC; CDR3aa: CASSLSSGGNNEQFF
len: 18; abundance: few; d_gene: .; j_gene: TRBJ2-4; v_gene: TRBV12-3/TRBV12-4; CDR3nt: TGTGCCAGCAGGATCCAACCGAGACAGGGACTAGCCAAAAACATTCAGTACTTC; CDR3aa: CASRIQPRQGLAKNIQYF
len: 15; abundance: many; d_gene: .; j_gene: TRBJ2-2; v_gene: TRBV28; CDR3nt: TGTGCCAGCAGTTTTGGTTCGGCAGGGGACCGGGAGCTGTTTTTT; CDR3aa: CASSFGSAGDRELFF
len: 17; abundance: few; d_gene: .; j_gene: TRBJ1-4; v_gene: TRBV5-1; CDR3nt: TGCGCCAGCAGCTTGGGGGTACAGGTTTCAACTAATGAAAAACTGTTTTTT; CDR3aa: CASSLGVQVSTNEKLFF
len: 13; abundance: many; d_gene: .; j_gene: TRBJ2-3; v_gene: TRBV16; CDR3nt: TGTGCCAGCAGCCCCAACCGGTTTGATACGCAGTATTTT; CDR3aa: CASSPNRFDTQYF
len: 13; abundance: .; d_gene: .; j_gene: TRBJ2-2; v_gene: TRBV18; CDR3nt: TGTGCCAGCTCACCATACCAGAGCGGGGAGCTGTTTTTT; CDR3aa: CASSPYQSGELFF
len: 19; abundance: .; d_gene: TRBD2; j_gene: TRBJ2-1; v_gene: TRBV11-2; CDR3nt: TGTGCCAGCAGCCCCCGAACTAGCGGGAGGCTGAGCTCCTACAATGAGCAGTTCTTC; CDR3aa: CASSPRTSGRLSSYNEQFF
len: 15; abundance: .; d_gene: .; j_gene: TRBJ2-7; v_gene: TRBV7-2; CDR3nt: TGTGCCAGCAGACCGTTCCCGGGACCTACCTACGAGCAGTACTTC; CDR3aa: CASRPFPGPTYEQYF
len: 17; abundance: once; d_gene: TRBD2; j_gene: TRBJ2-1; v_gene: TRBV24-1; CDR3nt: TGTGTCACCAGTGATTTTGGTGGGACTAGATCACCCAATGAGCAGTTCTTC; CDR3aa: CVTSDFGGTRSPNEQFF
len: 13; abundance: many; d_gene: TRBD1; j_gene: TRBJ2-7; v_gene: TRBV29-1; CDR3nt: TGCAGCGTTGCAAGGGACAGGGGCTGGGAGCAGTACTTC; CDR3aa: CSVARDRGWEQYF
len: 16; abundance: .; d_gene: .; j_gene: TRBJ1-4; v_gene: TRBV4-3; CDR3nt: TGCGCCAGCAGCCAAGATCGAGAGGGGTCTGGTGAAAAACTGTTTTTT; CDR3aa: CASSQDREGSGEKLFF
len: 16; abundance: .; d_gene: .; j_gene: TRBJ2-5; v_gene: TRBV28; CDR3nt: TGTGCCAGCAGTTCCCCTCCAGAGCGCCCCCAAGAGACCCAGTACTTC; CDR3aa: CASSSPPERPQETQYF
len: 16; abundance: many; d_gene: .; j_gene: TRBJ2-2; v_gene: TRBV5-5; CDR3nt: TGTGCCAGCAGCTTGGCCATCGGTCCGAACACCGGGGAGCTGTTTTTT; CDR3aa: CASSLAIGPNTGELFF
len: 16; abundance: many; d_gene: .; j_gene: TRBJ2-1; v_gene: TRBV20-1; CDR3nt: TGCAGTGCTAGAGGCTCAGGGACGTCCTCCTACAATGAGCAGTTCTTC; CDR3aa: CSARGSGTSSYNEQFF
len: 14; abundance: many; d_gene: TRBD2; j_gene: TRBJ2-7; v_gene: TRBV3-1; CDR3nt: TGTGCCAGCAGCCAAGCGGGAGGGCCTAGAGAGCAGTACTTC; CDR3aa: CASSQAGGPREQYF
len: 19; abundance: many; d_gene: TRBD2; j_gene: TRBJ2-6; v_gene: TRBV4-1; CDR3nt: TGCGCCAGCAGCCAAGGGGGACTAGCGGGAGATTCGGGGGCCAACGTCCTGACTTTC; CDR3aa: CASSQGGLAGDSGANVLTF
len: 15; abundance: few; d_gene: .; j_gene: TRBJ1-1; v_gene: TRBV6-5; CDR3nt: TGTGCCAGCAGTTCTCCCAGTCACGGGAACACTGAAGCTTTCTTT; CDR3aa: CASSSPSHGNTEAFF
len: 15; abundance: many; d_gene: TRBD1; j_gene: TRBJ2-1; v_gene: TRBV29-1; CDR3nt: TGCAGCGTGAAGGGGGCAGAGAGCTCCTACAATGAGCAGTTCTTC; CDR3aa: CSVKGAESSYNEQFF
len: 17; abundance: .; d_gene: TRBD1; j_gene: TRBJ1-5; v_gene: TRBV6-1; CDR3nt: TGTGCCAGCACGTCAGGCAGGGGGGACGGGAGCAATCAGCCCCAGCATTTT; CDR3aa: CASTSGRGDGSNQPQHF
len: 16; abundance: many; d_gene: TRBD2; j_gene: TRBJ2-1; v_gene: TRBV12-3/TRBV12-4; CDR3nt: TGTGCCAGCAGTTTCTCCGGGACTAGAGCGGCCAATGAGCAGTTCTTC; CDR3aa: CASSFSGTRAANEQFF
len: 14; abundance: many; d_gene: .; j_gene: TRBJ1-6; v_gene: TRBV27; CDR3nt: TGTGCCAGCAGTGGCGGTCCCGAGAATTCACCCCTCCACTTT; CDR3aa: CASSGGPENSPLHF
len: 14; abundance: few; d_gene: .; j_gene: TRBJ1-5; v_gene: TRBV2; CDR3nt: TGTGCCAGCAGTGGATTCGCCAGCAATCAGCCCCAGCATTTT; CDR3aa: CASSGFASNQPQHF
len: 16; abundance: .; d_gene: TRBD1; j_gene: TRBJ1-3; v_gene: TRBV18; CDR3nt: TGTGCCAGATCACCGTACCGGGACAGGACTGGAAACACCATATATTTT; CDR3aa: CARSPYRDRTGNTIYF
len: 14; abundance: few; d_gene: .; j_gene: TRBJ2-5; v_gene: TRBV9; CDR3nt: TGTGCCAGCAGCGTAGGCTCCCTCCAAGAGACCCAGTACTTC; CDR3aa: CASSVGSLQETQYF
len: 12; abundance: many; d_gene: TRBD2; j_gene: TRBJ2-1; v_gene: TRBV9; CDR3nt: TGTGCCAGCAGCGGGACTAGCAATGAGCAGTTCTTC; CDR3aa: CASSGTSNEQFF
len: 13; abundance: many; d_gene: TRBD1; j_gene: TRBJ2-5; v_gene: TRBV5-1; CDR3nt: TGCGCCAGCAGCCCAACAGGGGAAGAAGAGACCCACTTC; CDR3aa: CASSPTGEEETHF
len: 12; abundance: .; d_gene: .; j_gene: TRBJ2-3; v_gene: TRBV29-1; CDR3nt: TGCAGCGCCGCCCGGAGGGCAGATACGCAGTATTTT; CDR3aa: CSAARRADTQYF
len: 14; abundance: many; d_gene: .; j_gene: TRBJ1-5; v_gene: TRBV27; CDR3nt: TGTGCCAGCAGTTTAATAGGGGGAGGACAGCCCCAGCATTTT; CDR3aa: CASSLIGGGQPQHF
len: 11; abundance: many; d_gene: .; j_gene: TRBJ2-1; v_gene: TRBV10-3; CDR3nt: TGTGCCATCAGGTATTACAATGAGCAGTTCTTC; CDR3aa: CAIRYYNEQFF
len: 14; abundance: many; d_gene: TRBD1; j_gene: TRBJ1-1; v_gene: TRBV7-8; CDR3nt: TGTGCCAGCAGCCCGTGGACAGGCGGCACTGAAGCTTTCTTT; CDR3aa: CASSPWTGGTEAFF
len: 19; abundance: .; d_gene: TRBD1; j_gene: TRBJ2-7; v_gene: TRBV3-1; CDR3nt: TGTGCCAGCTGTCTTTCGCCGGGACAGGGGCCCTTATTAAGAGACGAGCAGTACTTC; CDR3aa: CASCLSPGQGPLLRDEQYF
len: 15; abundance: .; d_gene: TRBD1; j_gene: TRBJ2-5; v_gene: TRBV5-4; CDR3nt: TGTGCCAGCAGGAGGGGACAGGCGACCCAAGAGACCCAGTACTTC; CDR3aa: CASRRGQATQETQYF
len: 14; abundance: many; d_gene: .; j_gene: TRBJ2-1; v_gene: TRBV29-1; CDR3nt: TGCAGCGTGGAGAGAGGTTCGGGGTACAATGAGCAGTTCTTC; CDR3aa: CSVERGSGYNEQFF
len: 12; abundance: many; d_gene: .; j_gene: TRBJ2-5; v_gene: TRBV5-1; CDR3nt: TGCGCCAGCAGACAGAATCAAGAGACCCAGTACTTC; CDR3aa: CASRQNQETQYF
len: 15; abundance: many; d_gene: .; j_gene: TRBJ1-3; v_gene: TRBV7-8; CDR3nt: TGTGCCAGCAGCGCTGGGGGGGCTCCCTTGAACACCATATATTTT; CDR3aa: CASSAGGAPLNTIYF
len: 14; abundance: many; d_gene: .; j_gene: TRBJ1-4; v_gene: TRBV12-3/TRBV12-4; CDR3nt: TGTGCCAGCAGATCATCGGGGGCTTTTGAAAAACTGTTTTTT; CDR3aa: CASRSSGAFEKLFF
len: 13; abundance: many; d_gene: TRBD2; j_gene: TRBJ2-1; v_gene: TRBV29-1; CDR3nt: TGCAGCGACCACCCAGCGGGGGGCGTAGGGCAGTTCTTC; CDR3aa: CSDHPAGGVGQFF
len: 13; abundance: many; d_gene: TRBD1; j_gene: TRBJ2-1; v_gene: TRBV10-3; CDR3nt: TGTGCCATCAGTGAGTACAGGGGTAATGAGCAGTTCTTC; CDR3aa: CAISEYRGNEQFF
len: 15; abundance: many; d_gene: .; j_gene: TRBJ2-1; v_gene: TRBV4-3; CDR3nt: TGCGCCAGCAGCCAAGTTTTAAGTAGCAATTCTGAGCAGTTCTTC; CDR3aa: CASSQVLSSNSEQFF